This is a list of T cell receptor beta chains from one sample in a study of control samples from healthy donors and cancer patients. The table came from immunoSEQ multiplex PCR; TCRdb's copy has only in-frame clones and leaves some out. The table shows under 75,000 clones, with 65% to 90% occurring only once. Source material: blood. The receptors were sampled from a man between 35 and 55 years old in good health. CDR3s include the opening cysteine and the closing phenylalanine or tryptophan. A D gene is named only where the DNA matches it firmly. Size values are once, few and many counts, or a class for expanded clones, and some rows have none.

V gene,D gene,clone size,J gene,CDR3 protein,CDR3 DNA
TRBV28,TRBD1,-,TRBJ1-2,CASSPGTGEGYGYTF,TGTGCCAGCAGCCCCGGGACAGGGGAGGGCTATGGCTACACCTTC
TRBV6-6,-,-,TRBJ1-6,CASSKEIYNSPLHF,TGTGCCAGCAGCAAGGAGATCTATAATTCACCCCTCCACTTT
TRBV18,TRBD2,-,TRBJ2-1,CASSPPTSGGAHNEQFF,TGTGCCAGCTCACCACCGACTAGCGGGGGGGCCCACAATGAGCAGTTCTTC
TRBV27,TRBD2,-,TRBJ2-5,CASRLAGIQETQYF,TGTGCCAGCAGGCTAGCGGGGATACAAGAGACCCAGTACTTC
TRBV30,-,-,TRBJ1-1,CAWGGGTEAFF,TGTGCCTGGGGAGGGGGGACGGAAGCTTTCTTT
TRBV3-1/TRBV3-2,-,-,TRBJ2-3,CASSQERARVRRYF,TGTGCCAGCAGCCAAGAGAGGGCACGGGTCCGGAGGTATTTT
TRBV14,-,-,TRBJ1-2,CASSLDGTYGYTF,TGTGCCAGCAGCCTTGATGGGACCTATGGCTACACCTTC
TRBV15,-,-,TRBJ1-1,CATSRARIMNTEAFF,TGTGCCACCAGCAGAGCTCGCATTATGAACACTGAAGCTTTCTTT
TRBV6-4,-,-,TRBJ1-2,CASSEQGGHYGYTF,TGTGCCAGCAGTGAACAGGGAGGACACTATGGCTACACCTTC
TRBV2,TRBD1,-,TRBJ1-6,CAGSGTGGSNSPLHF,TGTGCCGGCTCCGGGACAGGGGGCTCTAATTCACCCCTCCACTTT
TRBV11-2,-,-,TRBJ1-4,CASSLEIPVATNEKLFF,TGTGCCAGCAGCTTAGAAATCCCGGTTGCAACTAATGAAAAACTGTTTTTT
TRBV6-5,TRBD1,-,TRBJ1-1,CASRATGAAFF,TGTGCCAGCAGGGCGACAGGGGCAGCTTTCTTT
TRBV7-9,-,-,TRBJ1-2,CASSFSVWGDYGYTF,TGTGCCAGCAGCTTTTCTGTGTGGGGGGACTATGGCTACACCTTC
TRBV7-2,-,-,TRBJ2-7,CASSRNRGGEQYF,TGTGCCAGCAGCCGGAACAGGGGAGGCGAGCAGTACTTC
TRBV5-1,-,once,TRBJ2-2,CASTDTGELFF,TGCGCCAGCACTGACACCGGGGAGCTGTTTTTT
TRBV7-8,-,-,TRBJ2-3,CASSRTISTDTQYF,TGTGCCAGCAGCCGGACTATTAGCACAGATACGCAGTATTTT
TRBV2,-,-,TRBJ1-5,CASSEGGIANQPQHF,TGTGCCAGCAGTGAAGGGGGTATTGCCAATCAGCCCCAGCATTTT
TRBV7-2,-,-,TRBJ2-1,CASSLDLVNSGRDEQFF,TGTGCCAGCAGCTTAGACTTGGTCAATTCCGGTCGGGATGAGCAGTTCTTC
TRBV12-5,-,once,TRBJ2-3,CASGFGYDRQYF,TGTGCTAGTGGTTTTGGCTATGATAGGCAGTATTTT
TRBV25-1,-,-,TRBJ2-2,CASSARGEAGELFF,TGTGCCAGCAGTGCAAGGGGTGAGGCCGGGGAGCTGTTTTTT
TRBV14,-,once,TRBJ2-5,CASTQGGRMAGKETQYF,TGTGCCAGCACGCAGGGGGGACGAATGGCGGGAAAAGAGACCCAGTACTTC
TRBV11-1,-,few,TRBJ1-1,CASSSHMNTEAFF,TGTGCCAGCAGCTCCCATATGAACACTGAAGCTTTCTTT
TRBV7-9,-,-,TRBJ1-2,CASSLRWDNGYTF,TGTGCCAGCAGCTTAAGGTGGGATAATGGCTACACCTTC
TRBV12-3/TRBV12-4,TRBD1,-,TRBJ1-2,CASSGQGYYGYTF,TGTGCCAGCAGTGGACAGGGGTACTATGGCTACACCTTC
TRBV20-1,-,-,TRBJ2-7,CSAIRGEQYF,TGCAGTGCTATAAGAGGGGAGCAGTACTTC
TRBV28,-,-,TRBJ2-3,CASIPSGKDTQYF,TGTGCCAGCATCCCCTCCGGAAAAGATACGCAGTATTTT
TRBV7-2,-,-,TRBJ2-7,CASSLRGGAEQYF,TGTGCCAGCAGCTTGCGGGGAGGAGCCGAGCAGTACTTC
TRBV12-5,TRBD2,once,TRBJ2-3,CASASLAGADTQYF,TGTGCTAGTGCCTCACTAGCGGGGGCAGATACGCAGTATTTT
TRBV4-2,-,once,TRBJ1-2,CASSQGGYYGYTF,TGTGCCAGCAGCCAAGGGGGTTACTATGGCTACACCTTC
TRBV5-5,-,-,TRBJ2-1,CASSRSPDRVNEQFF,TGTGCCAGCAGCCGTTCCCCTGACCGCGTGAATGAGCAGTTCTTC
TRBV6-6,-,-,TRBJ2-5,CASRGSGRKRETQYF,TGTGCCAGCAGGGGAAGCGGGCGTAAGAGAGAGACCCAGTACTTC
TRBV7-8,-,-,TRBJ1-4,CASSASGPATNEKLFF,TGTGCCAGCAGCGCCTCAGGGCCTGCAACTAATGAAAAACTGTTTTTT